This passage covers 6 T cell receptor beta chains from one sample sequenced in a study of PD-L1 blockade in urothelial cancer. The data were produced by immunoSEQ multiplex PCR, yet TCRdb's version contains in-frame clones alone and is incomplete. The table records about 87,000 clones, 80% to 85% of them present only once. The time point was: pretreatment peripheral blood. The input for sequencing was PBMCs, taken around atezolizumab (anti-PD-L1) treatment. The receptors stem from a man between 60 and 75 years old with urothelial cancer.

The chain is built from TRBV19 and TRBJ2-7; a possible D gene is TRBD2 (6 bases). This CDR3 region has 14 residues. CDR1 is LNHDA, CDR2 SQIVND, per germline (reference sequence). V lost 4 bases to trimming and J lost 2 bases, with 12 bases between them. CDR3 nucleotides: TGTGCCAGTAGTACCCGGGACTCAACCTACGAGCAGTACTTC. This encodes CASSTRDSTYEQYF. Filled out from reference TRBV19 and TRBJ2-7, the complete variable domain reads DGGITQSPKYLFRKEGQNVTLSCEQNLNHDAMYWYRQDPGQGLRLIYYSQIVNDFQKGDIAEGYSVSREKKESFPLTVTSAQKNPTAFYLCASSTRDSTYEQYFGPGTRLTVT.

This chain connects TRBV29-1 to TRBJ2-2, with 8 bases that match TRBD1. This CDR3 is 13 amino acids long. CDR1 SQVTM and CDR2 ANQGSEA come from the germline V gene. Trimming removed 6 bases from V and 5 bases from J; junction bases left unmatched: 5. This CDR3 reads CSVRQGWTGELFF. The CDR3 nucleotides read TGCAGCGTCAGACAGGGGTGGACCGGGGAGCTGTTTTTT.

The genes are TRBV25-1 and TRBJ1-5; 10 bases map to TRBD1. Germline values: CDR1 MGHDK, CDR2 SYGVNS. Germline trimming cut 6 bases from V and 6 bases from J; bases unmatched to any gene: 5. This CDR3 is 14 amino acids long. The CDR3, as DNA: TGTGCCAGCAGCGACAGGGGGCCGGCTCAGCCCCAGCATTTT. Translating gives CASSDRGPAQPQHF.

V is TRBV6-5 and J is TRBJ1-4; D ambiguous. V was pared by 6 bases and J by 4 bases, with 3 bases between. This CDR3 comprises 11 residues. Per the germline V gene, CDR1 is MNHEY and CDR2 is SVGAGI. The CDR3 here is CASRSNEKLFF. CDR3 nucleotides: TGTGCCAGCAGGAGTAATGAAAAACTGTTTTTT.

The chain couples TRBV18 to TRBJ2-3, with 9 bases that match TRBD1. Germline CDR1 reads KGHSH; CDR2 reads LQKENI. Unmatched junction bases numbered 11, after V lost 6 bases and J lost 4 bases. CDR3 length equals 16 residues. The CDR3 coding sequence is TGTGCCAGCTCCCTTTCCGGGACAGGGTTTTCAGATACGCAGTATTTT. Its translation is CASSLSGTGFSDTQYF.

The chain joins TRBV6-4 to TRBJ1-6; 8 bases match TRBD1. CDR1 is MRHNA, CDR2 SNTAGT, per germline. Trimming removed 4 bases from V and 8 bases from J; junction bases left unmatched: 7. This CDR3 region has 15 residues. CDR3 bases: TGTGCCAGCAGTGGAGACAGGGGTAGGGATTCACCCCTCCACTTT. Translated, it gives CASSGDRGRDSPLHF.